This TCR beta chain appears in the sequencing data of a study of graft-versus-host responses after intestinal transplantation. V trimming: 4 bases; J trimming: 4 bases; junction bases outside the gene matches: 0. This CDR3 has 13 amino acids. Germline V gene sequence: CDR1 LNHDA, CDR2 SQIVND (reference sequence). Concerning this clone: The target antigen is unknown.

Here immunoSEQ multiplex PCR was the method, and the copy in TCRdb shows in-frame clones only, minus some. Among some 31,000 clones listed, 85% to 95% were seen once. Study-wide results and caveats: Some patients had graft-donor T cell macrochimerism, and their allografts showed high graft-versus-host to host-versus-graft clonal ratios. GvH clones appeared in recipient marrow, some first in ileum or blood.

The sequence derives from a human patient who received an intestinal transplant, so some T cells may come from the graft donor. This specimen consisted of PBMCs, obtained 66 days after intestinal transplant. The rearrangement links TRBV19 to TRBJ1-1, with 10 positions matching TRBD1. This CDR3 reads CASSRDRGTEAFF. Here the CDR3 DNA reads TGTGCCAGTAGTAGGGACAGGGGCACTGAAGCTTTCTTT.